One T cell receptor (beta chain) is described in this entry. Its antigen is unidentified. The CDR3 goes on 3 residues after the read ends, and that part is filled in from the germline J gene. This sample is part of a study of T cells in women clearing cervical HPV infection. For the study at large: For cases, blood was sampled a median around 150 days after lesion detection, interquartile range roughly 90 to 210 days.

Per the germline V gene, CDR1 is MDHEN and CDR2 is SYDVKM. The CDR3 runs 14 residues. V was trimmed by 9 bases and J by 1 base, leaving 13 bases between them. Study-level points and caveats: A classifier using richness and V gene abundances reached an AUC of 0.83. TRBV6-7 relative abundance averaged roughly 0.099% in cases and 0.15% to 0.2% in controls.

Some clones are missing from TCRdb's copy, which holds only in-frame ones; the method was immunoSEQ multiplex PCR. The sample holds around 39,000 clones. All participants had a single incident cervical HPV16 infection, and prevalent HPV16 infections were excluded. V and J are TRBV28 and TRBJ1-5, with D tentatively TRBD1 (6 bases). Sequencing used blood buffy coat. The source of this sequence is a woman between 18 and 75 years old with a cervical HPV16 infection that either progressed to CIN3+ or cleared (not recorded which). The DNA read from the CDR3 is TGTGCCAGTGGCCGGACAGCGAGCAATCAGCCC. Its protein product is CASGRTASNQP. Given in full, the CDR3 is CASGRTASNQPQHF. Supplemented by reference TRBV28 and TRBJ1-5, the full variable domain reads DVKVTQSSRYLVKRTGEKVFLECVQDMDHENMFWYRQDPGLGLRLIYFSYDVKMKEKGDIPEGYSVSREKKERFSLILESASTNQTSMYLCASGRTASNQPQHFGDGTRLSIL.